This is a list of T cell receptor beta chains from one sample in a study of blood T cell repertoires in COVID-19. Sequencing was performed with immunoSEQ multiplex PCR; in TCRdb, only in-frame clones are kept and a portion is missing. The table has about 170,000 clones, approximately 88% seen once. Sequencing was performed on peripheral blood. The source is a woman of 80 years or more with active or convalescent COVID-19. CDR3s include the opening cysteine and the closing phenylalanine or tryptophan. The D gene is left open where the match is weak. A row's size may be missing; if present it is once, few, many or a size class.

>TRBD1|TRBV10-3|-|15|TRBJ2-1
CAINEGQGVGMEQFF
TGTGCCATCAACGAGGGACAGGGGGTTGGGATGGAGCAGTTCTTC
>-|TRBV6-2/TRBV6-3|-|16|TRBJ2-1
CASSSRYSSDGDEQFF
TGTGCCAGCAGTTCCCGGTACAGCTCTGACGGCGATGAGCAGTTCTTC
>TRBD1|TRBV2|-|14|TRBJ1-5
CASSLGTANQPQHF
TGTGCCAGCAGTCTAGGGACAGCTAATCAGCCCCAGCATTTT
>TRBD1|TRBV7-2|-|15|TRBJ1-6
CASSNRGQDNSPLHF
TGTGCCAGCAGCAATAGGGGACAGGATAATTCACCCCTCCACTTT
>TRBD2|TRBV6-6|-|17|TRBJ2-7
CASSRAGGTLDNYEQYF
TGTGCCAGCAGTCGAGCGGGGGGGACCCTAGATAACTACGAGCAGTACTTC
>-|TRBV5-1|few|14|TRBJ1-1
CASSLAAGTGEAFF
TGCGCCAGCAGCTTGGCCGCGGGGACTGGTGAAGCTTTCTTT
>TRBD1|TRBV13|-|16|TRBJ1-1
CASSLRTGVMNTEAFF
TGTGCCAGCAGCTTACGTACAGGGGTGATGAACACTGAAGCTTTCTTT
>-|TRBV6-2/TRBV6-3|-|14|TRBJ1-5
CASTPGRGVQPQHF
TGTGCCAGCACCCCGGGGCGGGGGGTTCAGCCCCAGCATTTT
>-|TRBV6-5|few|14|TRBJ1-3
CASRASGAGNTIYF
TGTGCCAGCAGGGCCTCGGGGGCTGGAAACACCATATATTTT
>-|TRBV25-1|-|15|TRBJ1-3
CASSDGTFSGNTIYF
TGTGCCAGCAGTGATGGGACTTTCTCTGGAAACACCATATATTTT
>TRBD1|TRBV6-4|-|20|TRBJ1-4
CASSDTGGQGGFATNEKLFF
TGTGCCAGCAGTGACACAGGGGGACAGGGAGGGTTTGCAACTAATGAAAAACTGTTTTTT
>-|TRBV10-3|-|13|TRBJ1-4
CATSVLGDEKLFF
TGTGCCACCTCGGTCTTAGGGGATGAAAAACTGTTTTTT
>-|TRBV29-1|few|15|TRBJ1-5
CSAADGVLGNQPQHF
TGCAGCGCCGCGGACGGGGTGTTAGGCAATCAGCCCCAGCATTTT
>TRBD2|TRBV5-4|-|16|TRBJ2-1
CASSLGSGEEYNEQFF
TGTGCCAGCAGCTTGGGGAGCGGGGAGGAGTACAATGAGCAGTTCTTC
>TRBD1|TRBV7-6|-|14|TRBJ2-7
CASSPQGQSYEQYF
TGTGCCAGCAGCCCCCAGGGACAGTCCTACGAGCAGTACTTC
>-|TRBV19|-|14|TRBJ1-3
CASRGGPAGNTIYF
TGTGCCAGTAGGGGGGGACCCGCTGGAAACACCATATATTTT
>-|TRBV3-1/TRBV3-2|-|14|TRBJ1-1
CASREAGLSAEAFF
TGTGCCAGCAGAGAAGCAGGGTTGAGCGCTGAAGCTTTCTTT
>-|TRBV2|-|17|TRBJ1-5
CASSSPTQRVPNQPQHF
TGTGCCAGCAGTTCGCCAACCCAGCGGGTCCCTAATCAGCCCCAGCATTTT
>-|TRBV20-1|-|11|TRBJ2-5
CSARALETQYF
TGCAGTGCTAGAGCTTTAGAGACCCAGTACTTC
>-|TRBV5-8|-|14|TRBJ1-1
CASSSGQLGTEAFF
TGTGCCAGCAGCTCTGGACAGCTTGGCACTGAAGCTTTCTTT
>TRBD1|TRBV2|-|15|TRBJ1-5
CASSEAYRGDQPQHF
TGTGCCAGCAGTGAAGCCTACAGGGGGGACCAGCCCCAGCATTTT
>-|TRBV27|once|13|TRBJ1-5
CASSSGWNQPQHF
TGTGCCAGCAGTTCCGGGTGGAATCAGCCCCAGCATTTT
>-|TRBV5-6|-|11|TRBJ2-6
CASSFSNVLTF
TGTGCCAGCAGCTTTAGCAACGTCCTGACTTTC
>-|TRBV7-9|-|13|TRBJ1-1
CATYAGPRTEAFF
TGTGCCACTTATGCGGGCCCGAGGACTGAAGCTTTCTTT
>TRBD1|TRBV7-9|-|15|TRBJ1-1
CASSPGTGSNTEAFF
TGTGCCAGCAGTCCGGGGACAGGATCGAACACTGAAGCTTTCTTT
>-|TRBV6-4|-|13|TRBJ1-2
CASSERLGSGYTF
TGTGCCAGCAGTGAACGGCTAGGGAGTGGCTACACCTTC
>TRBD1|TRBV12-3/TRBV12-4|-|12|TRBJ1-2
CASSSDRVGYTF
TGTGCCAGCAGTTCAGACAGGGTTGGCTACACCTTC
>-|TRBV12-3/TRBV12-4|-|13|TRBJ1-1
CASSPGGATEAFF
TGTGCCAGCAGTCCCGGGGGAGCCACTGAAGCTTTCTTT
>TRBD2|TRBV5-1|-|16|TRBJ2-7
CASSLAAGLALYEQYF
TGCGCCAGCAGCTTGGCGGCGGGACTAGCGCTCTACGAGCAGTACTTC
>-|TRBV27|-|16|TRBJ2-1
CASRLRAGPTYNEQFF
TGTGCCAGCAGACTTCGGGCGGGGCCTACCTACAATGAGCAGTTCTTC
>-|TRBV12-3/TRBV12-4|-|13|TRBJ1-1
CASSFGGNTEAFF
TGTGCCAGCAGCTTCGGGGGGAATACTGAAGCTTTCTTT
>-|TRBV9|-|15|TRBJ2-5
CASSVAADPGETQYF
TGTGCCAGCAGCGTAGCAGCAGACCCGGGAGAGACCCAGTACTTC
>-|TRBV18|-|14|TRBJ2-5
CASSPARGSETQYF
TGTGCCAGCTCACCGGCGAGGGGGTCGGAGACCCAGTACTTC
>-|TRBV6-2/TRBV6-3|-|14|TRBJ1-2
CASSPTGANYGYTF
TGTGCCAGCAGTCCCACCGGGGCTAACTATGGCTACACCTTC
>-|TRBV5-8|-|13|TRBJ2-7
CASSRDSYYEQYF
TGTGCCAGCAGCCGGGACTCATACTACGAGCAGTACTTC
>-|TRBV5-6|once|17|TRBJ2-2
CASSLDGRSGGTGELFF
TGTGCCAGCAGCTTGGATGGGAGGTCAGGGGGGACCGGGGAGCTGTTTTTT